This T cell receptor beta chain originates from a study of spatial heterogeneity in lung cancer. Whole-study context: Consistently, beta-chain sequences turned up in larger numbers than alpha-chain sequences did.

This clonotype was picked up a small number of times. Its antigen is currently unknown. The junction departs from the called germline gene at one end, perhaps through a read error. Every molecule of TCR cDNA had its own unique molecular identifier. TCRdb processed the 5' RACE reads anew with MiXCR; each CDR3 protein has one entry. The sample contains more than 85,000 distinct CDR3 sequences, around 8.6% of which appear only once. This CDR3 contains 15 residues. Looked up from germline, CDR1 is SGHTA and CDR2 is FQGNSA. General study findings and limits: At tumor resection, ubiquitous expanded TCRs were detected in blood more often than later.

Sample time point: sample taken at primary tumor resection. The authors sequenced whole RNA from tumor, nontumor lung or frozen PBMC without sorting. Samples came from some 73 TRACERx patients with untreated early-stage lung cancer. This TCR was sampled from a male donor with early-stage non-small cell lung cancer. The chain joins TRBV7-2 to TRBJ1-4, with 8 bases matching TRBD1. The specimen comprised PBMCs, sampled at surgery. The CDR3 sequence is CASSLALGRTGRLFF. In nucleotides, the CDR3 is TGTGCCAGCAGCCTAGCGTTAGGCCGGACAGGGAGGCTGTTTTTT.